This T cell receptor (beta chain) derives from a study of cytomegalovirus exposure and HLA in healthy donors. With 60 Vbeta and 13 Jbeta primers, the PCR was carried out. Data came from immunoSEQ multiplex PCR; TCRdb stores just in-frame clones and leaves some out. Of under 200,000 clones detected, approximately 85% appear once; the ten largest clones hold approximately 8.5%. On this clone itself: The antigen remains undetermined.

V shed 2 bases and J shed 3 bases, with 18 bases lying between them. Germline CDR1 reads MNHEY; CDR2 reads SMNVEV (reference sequence). The CDR3 is 17 amino acids. General study findings and limits: The productive fraction for most TCR beta V segments was about 87% or about 30% in an earlier analysis.

The J gene is TRBJ2-3, the V gene TRBV27; D gene unclear. The clonotype comes from a man younger than 30 in good health and CMV-seropositive. Source material: PBMCs. In nucleotides, the CDR3 is TGTGCCAGCAGTTTACTGGGTTTGGGCCAGAGAACAGATACGCAGTATTTT. Its protein product is CASSLLGLGQRTDTQYF.